This TCR beta chain was recorded in a study of cytomegalovirus exposure and HLA in healthy donors (dated by TCRdb to 2016 to 2017). At the level of the whole study: According to a later analysis, one platform produced both the 110 or so validation repertoires and the 666 repertoires of the first cohort. The aim of the study was to test whether cataloging public T cell receptors could identify signatures of past pathogen exposure. Besides the first cohort of 500 to 700 subjects, a separate validation cohort made up of roughly 120 different subjects was used. To predict cytomegalovirus infection status, the study brought together high-throughput TCR immunosequencing, statistical association of individual TCRs with disease status, and machine learning. The research as a whole found: In vitro tests confirmed that a few of the cytomegalovirus-associated TCR beta chains recognize cytomegalovirus antigens. In both the original and validation cohorts, the classifier was reported to diagnose cytomegalovirus status with high specificity and sensitivity. Subsequent analysis determined that TCRs grouped into clusters in the first cohort also showed a tendency toward co-occurrence across the roughly 120 validation repertoires, and about 93% of cluster scores exceeded 0. The validation cohort had no HLA typing available for a later analysis, so co-occurrence within that cohort was assessed over all 110 or so repertoires. While some public TCRs were present in many individuals, most TCR sequences turned up only very rarely across donors. A total of 150 to 200 TCR beta chains were listed by the study as associated with cytomegalovirus. The authors suggested that the approach could potentially be generalized to other disease states and immunological phenotypes.

The CDR3 sequence holds 16 residues, the cysteine and phenylalanine included. Just the 48-base CDR3 DNA is kept, in frame starting at base 1. The germline V gene (reference sequence) yields MNHNY for CDR1 and SVGAGI for CDR2. Trimming leaves V shorter by 7 bases and J shorter by 8 bases, with the junction holding 13 bases beyond the gene matches. Library preparation used the immunoSEQ multiplex PCR assay. Under the source paper's analysis protocol: A statistical classification framework was developed to diagnose cytomegalovirus status using the catalog of TCR beta chain sequences. TCRdb stores this immuneACCESS table with in-frame sequences only. Part of the clones is absent; in the studies checked, under half of the shortfall reflects unresolved V genes, and no reason is known for the rest. That table furnishes V, J and clone size, whereas the DNA furnished D and trimming. The sample table shows 200,000 to 250,000 clones, and 87% are seen once. 2% of the sample belongs to the ten largest clones.

Donors formed part of the validation cohort, which comprised 120 subjects and was distinct from the first cohort of roughly 600 subjects. This clone came up once. Its antigen is still unknown. There are no base qualities to consult, and no much larger clone falls within one base. Sample: PBMCs. The rearranged segments are TRBV6-6 and TRBJ2-1; 11 central nucleotides agree with TRBD1. The TCR comes from a woman between 18 and 30 years old in good health and CMV-seropositive. The nucleotides read TGTGCCAGCACAAGCCTGGGACAGGGGGTGCCGGATGAGCAGTTCTTC. The translation is CASTSLGQGVPDEQFF.